Following are 26 T cell receptor beta chains from one sample sequenced in a study of shared clonotypes between healthy human individuals. Only in-frame clones appear in the TCRdb table, and some are missing; sequencing was by immunoSEQ multiplex PCR. Here the sample spans 640,000 or so clones, 55% to 75% being singletons. Input material: memory CD4+ T cells sorted from blood. The subset is: CD45RA-negative fraction. The receptor source for this set is a woman in her twenties or thirties in good health.

V usage is TRBV28 and J usage is TRBJ2-5, with D maybe TRBD2 (6 bases). The CDR3 sequence is 15 residues long. Germline assignment: CDR1 MDHEN and CDR2 SYDVKM. The DNA for the CDR3 is TGTGTCTGTTCCCCCCCCGGGGGACCGAAAGAGACCCAGTACTTC. Translating gives CVCSPPGGPKETQYF.

This chain links TRBV28 with TRBJ1-2, with 10 positions matching TRBD1. J gave up 8 bases and V 3 bases, and 12 bases lay outside the gene matches. Germline lookup yields CDR1 MDHEN and CDR2 SYDVKM. The CDR3 is made up of 16 amino acids. CDR3 DNA: TGTGCCAGCAGTTTCCGGGACAGGGGCTCATCGGGAGGCTACACCTTC. This sequence encodes CASSFRDRGSSGGYTF.

This chain connects TRBV7-3 to TRBJ2-2, with no clear D. The germline V and J ends were trimmed by 2 bases and 8 bases, with 6 bases remaining between them. There are 12 residues in the CDR3. Germline CDR1 and CDR2: SGHTA and FQGTGA. For the CDR3, the DNA is TGTGCCAGCAGCTTAGTGGAGGGGGAGCTGTTTTTT. Protein product: CASSLVEGELFF.

The V and J genes are TRBV7-9 and TRBJ2-1; 8 positions agree with TRBD2. The CDR3 has 14 amino acids. The germline CDR1 and CDR2 sequences are SEHNR and FQNEAQ (reference sequence). Trimming took 8 bases from V and 0 from J; bases not matched to a gene: 3. The CDR3 sequence is CASQSGSSYNEQFF. The CDR3 DNA reads as TGTGCCAGCCAAAGCGGGAGCTCCTACAATGAGCAGTTCTTC.

This chain connects TRBV5-1 to TRBJ1-3; TRBD1 matches 8 bases. Germline assignment: CDR1 SGHRS and CDR2 YFSETQ. V gave up 7 bases and J gave up 0 bases; unmatched junction bases: 9. The CDR3 spans 16 residues. CDR3 DNA: TGCGCCAGCCAACAGGGGGGCGCCTCCTCTGGAAACACCATATATTTT. This encodes CASQQGGASSGNTIYF. Full variable domain (outside the CDR3, taken from reference TRBV5-1 and TRBJ1-3): KAGVTQTPRYLIKTRGQQVTLSCSPISGHRSVSWYQQTPGQGLQFLFEYFSETQRNKGNFPGRFSGRQFSNSRSEMNVSTLELGDSALYLCASQQGGASSGNTIYFGEGSWLTVV.

This clone has more than one count but fewer than ten. This chain connects TRBV5-4 to TRBJ1-2; a possible D gene is TRBD1 (5 bases). This CDR3 spans 14 amino acids. Between the trimmed V and J ends, which lost 3 bases and 4 bases, there was a span of 13 bases. Germline V gives CDR1 SGHNT, CDR2 YYREEE (reference sequence). The CDR3 DNA follows: TGTGCCAGCAGCTCAGGTTCCGGGGGCTATGGCTACACCTTC. This gives the protein CASSSGSGGYGYTF.

This chain uses TRBV19 with TRBJ1-4; TRBD1 agrees at 10 bases. The CDR3 loop spans 16 amino acids. The V segment lost 2 bases and the J segment 6 bases; nucleotides outside the gene matches: 6. The germline V gene has CDR1 LNHDA and CDR2 SQIVND (reference sequence). CDR3 DNA sequence: TGTGCCAGTAGTATACGAAGGGGACAGGGGTATGAAAAACTGTTTTTT. As protein: CASSIRRGQGYEKLFF. The full variable domain, its missing parts supplied by reference TRBV19 and TRBJ1-4, is DGGITQSPKYLFRKEGQNVTLSCEQNLNHDAMYWYRQDPGQGLRLIYYSQIVNDFQKGDIAEGYSVSREKKESFPLTVTSAQKNPTAFYLCASSIRRGQGYEKLFFGSGTQLSVL.

The rearrangement links TRBV4-2 to TRBJ2-1; 11 nucleotides match TRBD2. J gave up 6 bases and V 0 bases, and 4 bases lay outside the gene matches. The CDR3 is made up of 16 amino acids. Germline V CDR1 and CDR2: LGHNA, YNFKEQ. CDR3 bases: TGTGCCAGCAGCCAAGATATAGCGGGAGGGGTCAATGAGCAGTTCTTC. Its protein is CASSQDIAGGVNEQFF.

In nucleotides, the CDR3 is TGTGCCAGTAGTATGGCAGGGGAAATCTATGGCTACACCTTC. This sequence encodes CASSMAGEIYGYTF. This sequence joins TRBV19 and TRBJ1-2; tentative D call: TRBD1 (6 bases). The germline V gene encodes CDR1 LNHDA and CDR2 SQIVND (reference sequence). Trimming cost V 3 bases and J 4 bases, with 12 bases left between them. The CDR3 is made up of 14 amino acids.

The genes are TRBV2 and TRBJ2-4; 9 bases align to TRBD1. V gave up 6 bases and J gave up 2 bases; unmatched junction bases: 8. CDR3 length equals 16 residues. CDR1 and CDR2 from the germline V gene are SNHLY and FYNNEI. The CDR3 DNA is TGTGCCAGCAGCCCCGGGACAGGGAGGACCAAAAACATTCAGTACTTC. Translating it yields CASSPGTGRTKNIQYF.

This clone was seen only once. The J gene is TRBJ1-5, the V gene TRBV28; D unclear. The CDR3 totals 15 residues. The V gene lost 6 bases and the J gene lost 3 bases, with 15 bases spanning the gap. Germline V gives CDR1 MDHEN, CDR2 SYDVKM. As DNA, the CDR3 is TGTGCCAGCAGGGTGCGGAGGAATAACAATCAGCCCCAGCATTTT. Translating it yields CASRVRRNNNQPQHF.

CDR3 sequence: CASRPRGAMNTEAFF. The CDR3 DNA reads as TGTGCCAGCAGACCCCGGGGGGCTATGAACACTGAAGCTTTCTTT. The V and J genes are TRBV5-6 and TRBJ1-1, with D possibly matching TRBD1 (6 bases). This CDR3 contains 15 residues. Trimming stripped 5 bases from V and 0 bases from J, with 14 bases between. The germline V gene has CDR1 SGHDT and CDR2 YYEEEE. The full variable domain, rest sourced from reference TRBV5-6 and TRBJ1-1, is DAGVTQSPTHLIKTRGQQVTLRCSPKSGHDTVSWYQQALGQGPQFIFQYYEEEERQRGNFPDRFSGHQFPNYSSELNVNALLLGDSALYLCASRPRGAMNTEAFFGQGTRLTVV.

The chain carries TRBV28 and TRBJ2-7, with 9 bases aligning to TRBD1. V lost 7 bases, J lost 7 bases, and 8 bases stayed unmatched. Germline assignment: CDR1 MDHEN and CDR2 SYDVKM. This CDR3 has 13 residues. The chain's CDR3 is CASTTGGRGEQYF. Written as DNA, the CDR3 is TGTGCCAGCACTACAGGGGGCCGGGGGGAGCAGTACTTC.

This chain connects TRBV7-3 to TRBJ2-1, with 7 bases fitting TRBD2. V dropped 4 bases and J dropped 4; count of bases not matched to a gene: 7. CDR1 SGHTA and CDR2 FQGTGA come from the germline V gene. The CDR3 totals 15 residues. The CDR3 nucleotides read TGTGCCAGCAGCTCCCAGGTAGCGGGTTACAATGAGCAGTTCTTC. Protein product: CASSSQVAGYNEQFF.

This clone showed up many times. This chain links TRBV11-2 with TRBJ2-1; a possible D gene is TRBD2 (6 bases). Germline V gene data show CDR1 as SGHAT and CDR2 as FQNNGV. Trimming pared 5 bases from V and 9 bases from J, leaving 23 bases between. The CDR3 has 16 residues. The CDR3 nucleotides read TGTGCCAGCAGCCCCACTACCGGGGGTGGCGTGAGTGAGCAGTTCTTC. As protein: CASSPTTGGGVSEQFF.

This clone was observed once. This chain joins TRBV5-1 and TRBJ2-3; D is perhaps TRBD1 (6 bases). This CDR3 region has 16 residues. V lost 0 bases, J lost 1 base, and 12 bases lay in between. Germline V lookup: CDR1 SGHRS, CDR2 YFSETQ. This CDR3 reads CASSLGQGWGTDTQYF. The CDR3 nucleotides read TGCGCCAGCAGCTTGGGTCAGGGGTGGGGCACAGATACGCAGTATTTT.

There are many counts of this clone. The CDR3 loop reads CASKGSYEQYF. CDR3 bases: TGTGCCAGCAAAGGGTCCTACGAGCAGTACTTC. The chain has TRBV2 and TRBJ2-7; D is ambiguous. This CDR3 contains 11 residues. Germline CDR1 SNHLY, CDR2 FYNNEI. V lost 7 bases and J 1 base, leaving 5 bases between the germline ends.

The chain couples TRBV6-5 to TRBJ2-5; a weak D match, TRBD1 (5 bases). V was cut by 7 bases and J by 3 bases, with 9 bases left in between. Germline loops: CDR1 MNHEY, CDR2 SVGAGI. The CDR3 length is 12 residues. CDR3 sequence reads: CASTDTKETQYF. Written as DNA, the CDR3 is TGTGCCAGCACGGACACCAAAGAGACCCAGTACTTC.

The rearrangement uses TRBV7-9 and TRBJ2-3; no firm D call. Germline CDR1 reads SEHNR; CDR2 reads FQNEAQ (reference sequence). V lost 2 bases, J lost 1 base, and 10 bases lay in between. The CDR3 contains 15 residues. CDR3 coding DNA: TGTGCCAGCAGCTTATTTAGCCTGGGCACAGATACGCAGTATTTT. Protein sequence: CASSLFSLGTDTQYF.

Only a few counts were recorded for this clone. The rearrangement links TRBV4-1 to TRBJ1-5, with unresolved D. Trimming removed 0 bases at V and 3 bases at J, with 9 bases between. CDR1 MGHRA and CDR2 YSYEKL come from the germline V gene. The CDR3 spans 15 residues. The CDR3 sequence is CASSQDGRYNQPQHF. CDR3 nucleotide sequence: TGCGCCAGCAGCCAAGATGGACGGTACAATCAGCCCCAGCATTTT.

The chain recombines TRBV28 with TRBJ2-7; 9 nucleotides align to TRBD2. V was pared by 4 bases and J by 2 bases, with 6 bases of the junction left unmatched. Germline V gives CDR1 MDHEN, CDR2 SYDVKM. This CDR3 region has 15 residues. For the CDR3, the DNA is TGTGCCAGCAGTTCTATAGCGGGAGTAGCCTACGAGCAGTACTTC. Encoded protein: CASSSIAGVAYEQYF.

This chain links TRBV28 with TRBJ1-4; TRBD1 is a possible D gene (5 bases). CDR1 is MDHEN, CDR2 SYDVKM, per germline. This CDR3 contains 15 residues. V was cut by 3 bases and J by 3 bases, with 11 bases left in between. The CDR3 loop is CASSLGGASNEKLFF. CDR3 in DNA: TGTGCCAGCAGTTTGGGGGGTGCCTCTAATGAAAAACTGTTTTTT.

The chain's CDR3 is CASSPEWNTEAFF. CDR3 coding DNA: TGTGCCAGCTCACCAGAGTGGAACACTGAAGCTTTCTTT. V and J are TRBV18 and TRBJ1-1; D is undetermined. CDR1 and CDR2 from the germline V gene are KGHSH and LQKENI. Trimming left V 2 bases short and J 1 base short, with 5 bases between. The CDR3 is 13 amino acids.

This clone came up many times. The chain couples TRBV5-4 to TRBJ2-2, with no clear D. Trimming pared 0 bases from V and 7 bases from J, leaving 10 bases between. The V gene's germline CDR1 is SGHNT and CDR2 YYREEE (reference sequence). The CDR3 contains 14 residues. The DNA of the CDR3 is TGTGCCAGCAGCTTGGATCCTGCCGGCGGGGAGCTGTTTTTT. Translating gives CASSLDPAGGELFF.

This clone was seen a few times. The chain carries TRBV7-2 and TRBJ1-5; 7 nucleotides align to TRBD1. There are 15 residues in the CDR3. With V trimmed by 1 base and J by 7 bases, 7 bases remained unmatched. The germline CDR1 and CDR2 sequences are SGHTA and FQGNSA. DNA of the CDR3: TGTGCCAGCAGCTTAGGGTACAGGGGAGTGCAGCCCCAGCATTTT. Protein product: CASSLGYRGVQPQHF. The whole variable domain, remainder taken from reference TRBV7-2 and TRBJ1-5, is GAGVSQSPSNKVTEKGKDVELRCDPISGHTALYWYRQSLGQGLEFLIYFQGNSAPDKSGLPSDRFSAERTGGSVSTLTIQRTQQEDSAVYLCASSLGYRGVQPQHFGDGTRLSIL.

V and J are TRBV30 and TRBJ2-3; D remains ambiguous. The V gene's germline CDR1 is GTSNPN and CDR2 SVGIG (reference sequence). This CDR3 is built from 12 residues. Trimming pared 5 bases from V and 3 bases from J, leaving 9 bases between. DNA for the CDR3: TGTGCCTGGGACCCCGGGACAGATACGCAGTATTTT. It codes for CAWDPGTDTQYF.